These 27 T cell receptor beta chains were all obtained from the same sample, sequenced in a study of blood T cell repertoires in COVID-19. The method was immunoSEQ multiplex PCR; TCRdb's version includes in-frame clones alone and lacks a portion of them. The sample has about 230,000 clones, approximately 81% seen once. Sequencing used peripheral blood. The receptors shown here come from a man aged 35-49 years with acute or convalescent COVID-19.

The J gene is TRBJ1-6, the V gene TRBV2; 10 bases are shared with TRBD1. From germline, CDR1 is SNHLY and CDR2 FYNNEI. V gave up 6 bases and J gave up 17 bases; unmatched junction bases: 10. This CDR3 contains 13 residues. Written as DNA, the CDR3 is TGTGCCAGCAGCCGGGGGGGACAGGGGAATTTCCACTTT. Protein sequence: CASSRGGQGNFHF.

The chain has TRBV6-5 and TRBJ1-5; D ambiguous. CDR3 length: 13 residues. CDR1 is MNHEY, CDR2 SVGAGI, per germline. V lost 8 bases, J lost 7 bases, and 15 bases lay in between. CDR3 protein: CASGFSTEQPQHF. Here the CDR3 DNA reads TGTGCCAGCGGGTTTTCGACGGAGCAGCCCCAGCATTTT.

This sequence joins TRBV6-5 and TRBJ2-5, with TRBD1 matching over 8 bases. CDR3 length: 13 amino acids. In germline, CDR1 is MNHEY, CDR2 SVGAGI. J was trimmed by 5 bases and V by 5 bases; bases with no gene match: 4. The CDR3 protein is CASSPGGLETQYF. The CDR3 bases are TGTGCCAGCAGTCCAGGGGGCCTTGAGACCCAGTACTTC.

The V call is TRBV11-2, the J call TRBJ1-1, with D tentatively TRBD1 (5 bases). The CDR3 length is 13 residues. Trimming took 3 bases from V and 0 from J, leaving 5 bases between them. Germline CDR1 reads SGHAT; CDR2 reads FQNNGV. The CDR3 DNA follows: TGTGCCAGCAGCTTGACAGTGAACACTGAAGCTTTCTTT. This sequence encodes CASSLTVNTEAFF.

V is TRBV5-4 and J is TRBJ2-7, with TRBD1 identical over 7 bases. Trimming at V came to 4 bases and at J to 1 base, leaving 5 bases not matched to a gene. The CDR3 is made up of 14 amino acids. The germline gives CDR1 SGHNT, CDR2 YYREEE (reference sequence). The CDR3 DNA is TGTGCCAGCAGCCTACAGGGGAAGTCCTACGAGCAGTACTTC. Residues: CASSLQGKSYEQYF.

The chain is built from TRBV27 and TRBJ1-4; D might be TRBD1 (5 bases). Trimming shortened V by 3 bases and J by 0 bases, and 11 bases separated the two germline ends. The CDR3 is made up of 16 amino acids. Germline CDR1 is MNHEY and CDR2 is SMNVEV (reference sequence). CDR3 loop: CASSLTPRATNEKLFF. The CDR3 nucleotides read TGTGCCAGCAGTTTGACCCCCAGGGCAACTAATGAAAAACTGTTTTTT.

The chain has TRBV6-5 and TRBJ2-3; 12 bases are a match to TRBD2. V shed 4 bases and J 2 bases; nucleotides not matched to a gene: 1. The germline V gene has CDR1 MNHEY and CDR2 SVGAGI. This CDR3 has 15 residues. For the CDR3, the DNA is TGTGCCAGCAGTTGGACTAGCGGGGCCACAGATACGCAGTATTTT. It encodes CASSWTSGATDTQYF.

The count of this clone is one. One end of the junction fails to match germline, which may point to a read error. The CDR3 protein is CASRRLGGELFF. The CDR3 nucleotides read TGTGCCAGCAGGCGACTGGGCGGGGAGCTATTTTTT. V is TRBV6-5 and J is TRBJ2-2; possible D gene TRBD2, 6 bases. The germline V gene encodes CDR1 MNHEY and CDR2 SVGAGI. The CDR3 length is 12 residues.

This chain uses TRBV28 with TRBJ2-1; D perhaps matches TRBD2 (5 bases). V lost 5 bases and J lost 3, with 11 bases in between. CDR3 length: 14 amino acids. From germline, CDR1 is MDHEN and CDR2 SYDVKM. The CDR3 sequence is CASSAGGVYNEQFF. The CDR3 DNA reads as TGTGCCAGCAGTGCGGGTGGGGTCTACAATGAGCAGTTCTTC.

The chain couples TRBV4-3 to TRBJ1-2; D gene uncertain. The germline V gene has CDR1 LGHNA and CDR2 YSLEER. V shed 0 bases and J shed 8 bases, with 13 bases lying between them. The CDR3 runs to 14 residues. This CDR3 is CASSQDRTGNGYTF. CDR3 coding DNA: TGCGCCAGCAGCCAAGATAGGACCGGGAACGGCTACACCTTC.

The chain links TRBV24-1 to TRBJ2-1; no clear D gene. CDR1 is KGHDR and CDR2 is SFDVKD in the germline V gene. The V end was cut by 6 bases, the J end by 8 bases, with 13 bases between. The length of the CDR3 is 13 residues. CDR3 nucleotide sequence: TGTGCCACCAGTCAGCAGGCGCGAGATGAGCAGTTCTTC. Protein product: CATSQQARDEQFF.

CDR3 sequence (DNA): TGTGCCAGCAGCCAAGGGTTTGACAGGGCATCGGGAAACACCATATATTTT. Translation gives CASSQGFDRASGNTIYF. This sequence joins TRBV3-1 (or the pseudogene TRBV3-2) and TRBJ1-3, with 7 bases identical to TRBD1. CDR1 and CDR2 (germline): LGHDT, YNNKEL (reference sequence). The junction had 10 bases not matched to a gene; V was cut back by 1 base and J by 4 bases. This CDR3 has 17 amino acids.

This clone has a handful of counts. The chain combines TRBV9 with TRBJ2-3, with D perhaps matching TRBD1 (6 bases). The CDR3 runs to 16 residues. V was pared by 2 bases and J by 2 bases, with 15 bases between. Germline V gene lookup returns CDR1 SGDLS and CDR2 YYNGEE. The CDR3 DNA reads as TGTGCCAGCAGCGTTGGGGGCAATAGCGTCACAGATACGCAGTATTTT. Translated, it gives CASSVGGNSVTDTQYF.

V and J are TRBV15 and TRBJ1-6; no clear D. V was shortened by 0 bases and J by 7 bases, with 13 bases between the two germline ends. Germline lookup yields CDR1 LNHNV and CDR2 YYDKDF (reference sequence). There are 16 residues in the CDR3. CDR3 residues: CATSRDRGQTNSPLHF. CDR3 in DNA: TGTGCCACCAGCAGAGATCGCGGCCAGACGAATTCACCCCTCCACTTT.

CDR3 loop: CATKEAGADTQYF. CDR3 in DNA: TGTGCCACCAAGGAGGCGGGGGCGGATACGCAGTATTTT. The V and J genes are TRBV24-1 and TRBJ2-3; tentatively, D is TRBD2 (7 bases). V dropped 8 bases and J dropped 6 bases, with 14 bases sitting between them. The CDR3 is 13 amino acids. Germline CDR1 reads KGHDR; CDR2 reads SFDVKD.

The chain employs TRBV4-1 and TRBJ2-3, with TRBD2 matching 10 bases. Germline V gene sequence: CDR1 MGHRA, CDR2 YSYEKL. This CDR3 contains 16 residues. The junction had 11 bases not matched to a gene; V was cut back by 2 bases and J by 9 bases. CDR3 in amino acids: CASSQPSGGALDTQYF. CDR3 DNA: TGCGCCAGCAGCCAACCCAGCGGGGGGGCCTTGGACACGCAGTATTTT.

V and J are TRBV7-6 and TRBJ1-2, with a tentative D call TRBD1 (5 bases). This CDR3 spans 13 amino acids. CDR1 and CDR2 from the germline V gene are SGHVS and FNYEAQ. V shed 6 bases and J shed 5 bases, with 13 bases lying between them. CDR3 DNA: TGTGCCAGCAGGGGACCGGAGGGTTATGGCTACACCTTC. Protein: CASRGPEGYGYTF.

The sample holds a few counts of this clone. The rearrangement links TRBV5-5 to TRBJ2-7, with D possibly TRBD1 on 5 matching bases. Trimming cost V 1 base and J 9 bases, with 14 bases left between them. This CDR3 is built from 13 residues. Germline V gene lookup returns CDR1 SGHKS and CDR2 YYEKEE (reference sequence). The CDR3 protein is CASSLPTATGQYF. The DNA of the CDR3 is TGTGCCAGCAGCTTGCCGACAGCCACGGGGCAGTACTTC.

The CDR3 is CASSPGLAGVGAQYF. CDR3 nucleotides: TGTGCCAGCAGCCCGGGACTAGCGGGGGTCGGAGCCCAGTACTTC. The rearrangement uses TRBV3-1 (or the pseudogene TRBV3-2) and TRBJ2-5, with TRBD2 matching over 14 bases. Germline trimming cut 4 bases from V and 9 bases from J; bases unmatched to any gene: 7. CDR1 LGHDT and CDR2 YNNKEL come from the germline V gene (reference sequence). CDR3 length: 15 residues.

CDR3 protein: CASSPPGVEQYF. The CDR3 coding sequence is TGTGCCAGCAGTCCCCCCGGGGTCGAGCAGTACTTC. This rearrangement joins TRBV6-6 to TRBJ2-7; D possibly corresponds to TRBD2 (5 bases). Germline CDR1 is MNHNY and CDR2 is SVGAGI (reference sequence). V lost 5 bases, J lost 6 bases, and 11 bases lay in between. There are 12 residues in the CDR3.

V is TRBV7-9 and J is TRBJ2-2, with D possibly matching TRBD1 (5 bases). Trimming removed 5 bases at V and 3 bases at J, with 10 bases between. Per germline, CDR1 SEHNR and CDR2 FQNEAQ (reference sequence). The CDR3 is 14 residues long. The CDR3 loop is CASSQETDTGELFF. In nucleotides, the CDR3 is TGTGCCAGCAGCCAAGAGACAGACACCGGGGAGCTGTTTTTT.

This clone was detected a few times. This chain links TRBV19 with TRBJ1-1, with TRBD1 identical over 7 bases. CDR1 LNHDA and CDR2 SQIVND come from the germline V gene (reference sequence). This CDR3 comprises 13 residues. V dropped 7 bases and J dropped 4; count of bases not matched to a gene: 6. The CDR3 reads CASTARGSTEAFF. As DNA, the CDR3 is TGTGCCAGTACCGCCAGGGGGAGCACTGAAGCTTTCTTT.

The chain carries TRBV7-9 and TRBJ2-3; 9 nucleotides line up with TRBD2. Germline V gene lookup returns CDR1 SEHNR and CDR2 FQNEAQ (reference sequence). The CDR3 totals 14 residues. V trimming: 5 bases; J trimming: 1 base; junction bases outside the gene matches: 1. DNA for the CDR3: TGTGCCAGCAGCAGACTAGCGGGCACAGATACGCAGTATTTT. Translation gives CASSRLAGTDTQYF. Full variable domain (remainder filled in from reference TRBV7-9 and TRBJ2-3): DTGVSQNPRHKITKRGQNVTFRCDPISEHNRLYWYRQTLGQGPEFLTYFQNEAQLEKSRLLSDRFSAERPKGSFSTLEIQRTEQGDSAMYLCASSRLAGTDTQYFGPGTRLTVL.

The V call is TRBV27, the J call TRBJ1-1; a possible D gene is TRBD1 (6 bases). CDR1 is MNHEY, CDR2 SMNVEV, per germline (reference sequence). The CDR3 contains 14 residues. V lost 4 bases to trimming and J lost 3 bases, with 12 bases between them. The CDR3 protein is CASSWAGAHTEAFF. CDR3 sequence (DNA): TGTGCCAGCAGTTGGGCAGGGGCACACACTGAAGCTTTCTTT.

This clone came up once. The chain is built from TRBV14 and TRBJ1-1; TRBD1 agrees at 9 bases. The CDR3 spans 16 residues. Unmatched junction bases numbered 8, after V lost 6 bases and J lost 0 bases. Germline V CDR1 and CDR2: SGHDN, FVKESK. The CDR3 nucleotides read TGTGCCAGCAGTTTAGGACAGGGGACGATGAACACTGAAGCTTTCTTT. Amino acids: CASSLGQGTMNTEAFF.

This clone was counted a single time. The chain's CDR3 is CASRYGEGNYGYTF. The DNA for the CDR3 is TGTGCCTCCCGGTACGGGGAGGGTAACTATGGCTACACCTTC. The chain combines TRBV6-5 with TRBJ1-2; D unresolved. Germline V CDR1 and CDR2: MNHEY, SVGAGI. The CDR3 is made up of 14 amino acids. V was shortened by 11 bases and J by 1 base, with 17 bases between the two germline ends.

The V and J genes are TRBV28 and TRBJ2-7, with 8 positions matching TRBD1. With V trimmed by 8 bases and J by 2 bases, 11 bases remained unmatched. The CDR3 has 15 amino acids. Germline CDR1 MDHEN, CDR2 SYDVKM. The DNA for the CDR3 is TGTGCCAGCGCCCACGGCAGGACAGGGCCCTACGAGCAGTACTTC. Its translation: CASAHGRTGPYEQYF.